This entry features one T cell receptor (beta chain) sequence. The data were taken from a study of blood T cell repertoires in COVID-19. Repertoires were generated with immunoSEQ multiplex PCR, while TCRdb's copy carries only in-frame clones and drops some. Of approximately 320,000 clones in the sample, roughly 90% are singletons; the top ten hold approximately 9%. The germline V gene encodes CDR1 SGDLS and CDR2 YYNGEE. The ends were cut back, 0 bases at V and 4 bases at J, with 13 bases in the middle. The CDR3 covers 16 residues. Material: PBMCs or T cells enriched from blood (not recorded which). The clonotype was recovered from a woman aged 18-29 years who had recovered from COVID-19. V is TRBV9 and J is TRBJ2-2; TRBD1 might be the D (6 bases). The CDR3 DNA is TGTGCCAGCAGCGTAGAGGGGCAGGGGTTCACCGGGGAGCTGTTTTTT. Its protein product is CASSVEGQGFTGELFF.